The 4 T cell receptor beta chains below all came from one sample that was sequenced in a study of blood T cell repertoires in COVID-19. Data came from immunoSEQ multiplex PCR; TCRdb stores just in-frame clones and leaves some out. This sample has 340,000 or so clones, with 80% to 90% found just once. The sample was peripheral blood. All receptors come from a middle-aged man with active or convalescent COVID-19.

The rearrangement joins TRBV14 to TRBJ1-1, with a weak D call TRBD1 (6 bases). V shed 1 base and J shed 3 bases, with 18 bases lying between them. From germline, CDR1 is SGHDN and CDR2 FVKESK. The CDR3 is made up of 17 amino acids. CDR3 in DNA: TGTGCCAGCAGCCAAGTACGACAGGAGTTTGGGTACACTGAAGCTTTCTTT. Encoded protein: CASSQVRQEFGYTEAFF.

The chain couples TRBV18 to TRBJ2-1, with a possible D match to TRBD1 (5 bases). CDR1 and CDR2 from the germline V gene are KGHSH and LQKENI. The CDR3 runs to 19 residues. V gave up 3 bases and J gave up 0 bases, with 21 bases separating them. The CDR3 is CASSPRSPRGQFSYNEQFF. CDR3 DNA: TGTGCCAGCTCACCCAGGTCCCCCCGCGGACAATTCTCCTACAATGAGCAGTTCTTC.

This rearrangement joins TRBV7-3 to TRBJ2-3, with TRBD1 matching 7 bases. Trimming cost V 3 bases and J 5 bases; bases outside gene matches: 5. The CDR3 has 14 residues. CDR1 is SGHTA and CDR2 is FQGTGA in the germline V gene. CDR3 nucleotide sequence: TGTGCCAGCAGCTTGCCAGGGGGAAGAGATACGCAGTATTTT. Its protein product is CASSLPGGRDTQYF.

The chain employs TRBV14 and TRBJ1-2; D is unclear. Germline CDR1 is SGHDN and CDR2 is FVKESK. The CDR3 extends over 14 amino acids. V dropped 1 base and J dropped 8 bases, with 14 bases sitting between them. The CDR3 protein is CASSQGSHGEGYTF. The CDR3 region has the DNA TGTGCCAGCAGCCAAGGGAGTCACGGAGAAGGCTACACCTTC. Full variable domain (remainder filled in from reference TRBV14 and TRBJ1-2): EAGVTQFPSHSVIEKGQTVTLRCDPISGHDNLYWYRRVMGKEIKFLLHFVKESKQDESGMPNNRFLAERTGGTYSTLKVQPAELEDSGVYFCASSQGSHGEGYTFGSGTRLTVV.